This passage covers 20 T cell receptor beta chains from one sample sequenced in a study of CD8+ T cells in alopecia areata. Following RNA extraction, reverse transcription yielded cDNA that acted as the sequencing template. The assay was immunoSEQ multiplex PCR, and TCRdb's table has in-frame clones only and misses some. The table lists approximately 280,000 clones, more than 45% of them singletons. Treatment: oral pan-JAK inhibitor, 5-10 mg twice daily. The specimen comprised CD4+ T cells sorted from blood, sampled at week 24, from a patient treated with tofacitinib. The receptors were gathered from a human donor with alopecia areata.

This clone has more than one count but fewer than ten. This chain links TRBV4-2 with TRBJ2-1, with no clear D. The length of the CDR3 is 17 residues. Germline V lookup: CDR1 LGHNA, CDR2 YNFKEQ. V lost 4 bases and J 4 bases, leaving 20 bases between the germline ends. CDR3 sequence (DNA): TGTGCCAGCAGCCCCGCGGTTTCCCCGGGCCTTTACAATGAGCAGTTCTTC. Its protein product is CASSPAVSPGLYNEQFF.

This chain uses TRBV5-4 with TRBJ1-1; the D is unclear. Between the trimmed V and J ends, which lost 3 bases and 4 bases, there was a span of 10 bases. CDR3 length: 13 residues. Germline V CDR1 and CDR2: SGHNT, YYREEE (reference sequence). CDR3 loop: CASSSDTGTEAFF. CDR3 bases: TGTGCCAGCAGCTCCGACACTGGCACTGAAGCTTTCTTT.

V usage is TRBV5-1 and J usage is TRBJ2-3, with D possibly TRBD1 on 6 matching bases. V dropped 3 bases and J dropped 5 bases, with 16 bases sitting between them. Per the germline V gene, CDR1 is SGHRS and CDR2 is YFSETQ. The CDR3 covers 15 residues. CDR3 DNA: TGCGCCAGCAGCTGGGATACAGGGACCGAAGATACGCAGTATTTT. Protein sequence: CASSWDTGTEDTQYF. Full variable domain (rest looked up from reference TRBV5-1 and TRBJ2-3): KAGVTQTPRYLIKTRGQQVTLSCSPISGHRSVSWYQQTPGQGLQFLFEYFSETQRNKGNFPGRFSGRQFSNSRSEMNVSTLELGDSALYLCASSWDTGTEDTQYFGPGTRLTVL.

The chain is built from TRBV4-2 and TRBJ2-3, with 9 bases fitting TRBD2. Germline values: CDR1 LGHNA, CDR2 YNFKEQ. V lost 5 bases, J lost 4 bases, and 7 bases stayed unmatched. This CDR3 is built from 15 residues. CDR3 nucleotide sequence: TGTGCCAGCAGCTCGGGACTAGCCGTGGCAGATACGCAGTATTTT. It is translated as CASSSGLAVADTQYF.

The J gene is TRBJ2-5, the V gene TRBV9; the D gene is possibly TRBD1 (6 bases). V lost 2 bases and J lost 1, with 18 bases in between. Germline V CDR1 and CDR2: SGDLS, YYNGEE. The CDR3 loop spans 17 amino acids. CDR3 bases: TGTGCCAGCAGCGTGGGGCCCCAGGGGAGCGCCCAAGAGACCCAGTACTTC. Translation gives CASSVGPQGSAQETQYF.

V and J are TRBV4-3 and TRBJ2-3, with 11 bases identical to TRBD2. This CDR3 spans 16 amino acids. Germline CDR1 reads LGHNA; CDR2 reads YSLEER. V lost 2 bases and J lost 3; bases outside the gene matches: 4. The CDR3, as DNA: TGCGCCAGCAGCCAAAAGACTAGCGGGGAGACAGATACGCAGTATTTT. This encodes CASSQKTSGETDTQYF.

V and J are TRBV14 and TRBJ2-2; 8 bases are a match to TRBD2. Germline V lookup: CDR1 SGHDN, CDR2 FVKESK. Trimming removed 3 bases from V and 3 bases from J; junction bases left unmatched: 12. The CDR3 sequence is 18 residues long. This CDR3 reads CASSHPRGRGGHTGELFF. CDR3 DNA sequence: TGTGCCAGCAGCCACCCCCGTGGCCGGGGGGGCCACACCGGGGAGCTGTTTTTT.

Concerning this clone itself: The junction shows a germline mismatch at one end, possibly a read error. The chain is built from TRBV4-1 and TRBJ2-2, with 10 bases matching TRBD2. Germline-derived CDR1 and CDR2 are MGHRA and YSYEKL. This CDR3 is 17 amino acids long. The CDR3 DNA is TGCGCCAGCAGCCAAATTAGGGGACTAGCGAAGACCGGGGAGCTGTTTTTT. This encodes CASSQIRGLAKTGELFF.

The chain couples TRBV30 to TRBJ2-2; D is unresolved. Trimming removed 0 bases from V and 1 base from J, with 9 bases in between. CDR1 and CDR2 (germline): GTSNPN, SVGIG (reference sequence). This CDR3 has 15 residues. As DNA, the CDR3 is TGTGCCTGGAGTGTACTGAGTTTGAACACCGGGGAGCTGTTTTTT. This encodes CAWSVLSLNTGELFF. Variable domain in full (rest from reference TRBV30 and TRBJ2-2): SQTIHQWPATLVQPVGSPLSLECTVEGTSNPNLYWYRQAAGRGLQLLFYSVGIGQISSEVPQNLSASRPQDRQFILSSKKLLLSDSGFYLCAWSVLSLNTGELFFGEGSRLTVL.

The chain is built from TRBV7-9 and TRBJ2-3; 9 bases are shared with TRBD1. CDR1 SEHNR and CDR2 FQNEAQ come from the germline V gene (reference sequence). With V trimmed by 3 bases and J by 7 bases, 2 bases remained unmatched. The CDR3 has 13 amino acids. CDR3 region: CASSFGTGNTQYF. The CDR3 DNA is TGTGCCAGCAGCTTCGGGACAGGGAATACGCAGTATTTT.

This clone turned up a few times. The chain combines TRBV7-6 with TRBJ1-2; tentatively, D is TRBD1 (6 bases). Germline CDR1 SGHVS, CDR2 FNYEAQ. V was pared by 0 bases and J by 5 bases, with 16 bases between. The CDR3 contains 16 residues. CDR3 sequence (DNA): TGTGCCAGCAGCTTAGCGCAGTCACCCACAGGGTATGGCTACACCTTC. Translated, it gives CASSLAQSPTGYGYTF.

The V call is TRBV2, the J call TRBJ1-1; 7 positions match TRBD1. CDR1 is SNHLY and CDR2 is FYNNEI in the germline V gene. Losses at the gene ends were 1 base for V and 3 bases for J; bases not matched to a gene: 5. CDR3 length: 15 amino acids. The CDR3 DNA follows: TGTGCCAGCAGTGAAGGAACGCAGGGGGACACTGAAGCTTTCTTT. Translated: CASSEGTQGDTEAFF.

The DNA of the CDR3 is TGTGCCAGCAGCCCCCCCCGAGGTGCGGGGGGGCCGGGGACCCAGTACTTC. This encodes CASSPPRGAGGPGTQYF. This chain links TRBV7-9 with TRBJ2-5; 9 bases are shared with TRBD2. V shed 5 bases, J shed 7 bases, and the junction held 17 bases outside the gene matches. Germline values: CDR1 SEHNR, CDR2 FQNEAQ (reference sequence). CDR3 length: 17 amino acids.

The rearrangement links TRBV29-1 to TRBJ2-5, with 14 bases identical to TRBD2. Germline V gene data show CDR1 as SQVTM and CDR2 as ANQGSEA. The CDR3 runs to 17 residues. V shed 2 bases and J 5 bases; nucleotides not matched to a gene: 10. Here the CDR3 DNA reads TGCAGCGTTGAACTCGGGACTAGCGGGGGAGCACAGGAGACCCAGTACTTC. Translating it yields CSVELGTSGGAQETQYF. The full variable domain, its missing parts supplied by reference TRBV29-1 and TRBJ2-5, is SAVISQKPSRDICQRGTSLTIQCQVDSQVTMMFWYRQQPGQSLTLIATANQGSEATYESGFVIDKFPISRPNLTFSTLTVSNMSPEDSSIYLCSVELGTSGGAQETQYFGPGTRLLVL.

The rearrangement uses TRBV2 and TRBJ2-5, with D unresolved. The V and J ends lost 2 bases and 4 bases respectively, with 17 bases between them. The CDR3 has 16 residues. The V gene's germline CDR1 is SNHLY and CDR2 FYNNEI. The DNA for the CDR3 is TGTGCCAGCAGTGAAAGGGCAGTCTTCCGGTCAGAGACCCAGTACTTC. It encodes CASSERAVFRSETQYF. Filled out from reference TRBV2 and TRBJ2-5, the complete variable domain reads EPEVTQTPSHQVTQMGQEVILRCVPISNHLYFYWYRQILGQKVEFLVSFYNNEISEKSEIFDDQFSVERPDGSNFTLKIRSTKLEDSAMYFCASSERAVFRSETQYFGPGTRLLVL.

The V gene is TRBV5-4, the J gene TRBJ2-5, with D hard to call. The length of the CDR3 is 13 residues. Germline V gene sequence: CDR1 SGHNT, CDR2 YYREEE (reference sequence). Trimming left V 1 base short and J 5 bases short, with 9 bases between. This CDR3 reads CASSLPGAETQYF. CDR3 DNA: TGTGCCAGCAGCTTGCCGGGCGCGGAGACCCAGTACTTC.

The chain recombines TRBV30 with TRBJ1-1; possibly TRBD1 for D (6 bases). Germline CDR1 is GTSNPN and CDR2 is SVGIG (reference sequence). V lost 0 bases and J 1 base, leaving 15 bases between the germline ends. The CDR3 runs to 16 residues. This CDR3 reads CAWSVKGGRKNTEAFF. The CDR3 nucleotides read TGTGCCTGGAGTGTAAAAGGGGGGCGGAAGAACACTGAAGCTTTCTTT.

V usage is TRBV30 and J usage is TRBJ1-5; TRBD1 might be the D (5 bases). CDR3 size: 14 residues. V was clipped by 4 bases and J by 3 bases, with 13 bases between them. CDR1 GTSNPN and CDR2 SVGIG come from the germline V gene (reference sequence). The CDR3 nucleotides are TGTGCCTGGACTCCAGGGCGGCTCAATCAGCCCCAGCATTTT. Translated: CAWTPGRLNQPQHF.

This clone was detected a few times. The V call is TRBV6-6, the J call TRBJ2-3, with 9 bases that match TRBD2. With V trimmed by 6 bases and J by 3 bases, 10 bases remained unmatched. Germline values: CDR1 MNHNY, CDR2 SVGAGI (reference sequence). This CDR3 is 16 amino acids long. The CDR3 loop reads CASRSRGLASTDTQYF. CDR3 nucleotide sequence: TGTGCCAGCAGATCCCGTGGACTAGCGTCGACAGATACGCAGTATTTT.

The chain is built from TRBV27 and TRBJ1-2, with 11 bases aligning to TRBD1. The germline V gene has CDR1 MNHEY and CDR2 SMNVEV (reference sequence). Losses at the gene ends were 3 bases for V and 8 bases for J; bases not matched to a gene: 11. CDR3 size: 16 residues. CDR3 nucleotide sequence: TGTGCCAGCAGTTTGTCCGGGACAGGGGGAACAATCGGCTACACCTTC. Protein: CASSLSGTGGTIGYTF.